This TCR beta chain was profiled in a study of blood T cell repertoires in COVID-19. With V trimmed by 0 bases and J by 7 bases, 4 bases remained unmatched. CDR3 length: 14 amino acids. Germline V gives CDR1 SGHRS, CDR2 YFSETQ. This clone was observed a few times. Sequenced by immunoSEQ multiplex PCR; TCRdb stores in-frame clones only, minus some. The profile shows around 89,000 clones, roughly nine tenths of them singletons. The chain couples TRBV5-1 to TRBJ2-1; 7 bases fit TRBD2. The sequenced sample was peripheral blood. The sequence derives from a man aged 45 to 65 with acute or convalescent COVID-19. For the CDR3, the DNA is TGCGCCAGCAGCTTGGTACTAGCGACAAATGAGCAGTTCTTC. Its protein is CASSLVLATNEQFF.